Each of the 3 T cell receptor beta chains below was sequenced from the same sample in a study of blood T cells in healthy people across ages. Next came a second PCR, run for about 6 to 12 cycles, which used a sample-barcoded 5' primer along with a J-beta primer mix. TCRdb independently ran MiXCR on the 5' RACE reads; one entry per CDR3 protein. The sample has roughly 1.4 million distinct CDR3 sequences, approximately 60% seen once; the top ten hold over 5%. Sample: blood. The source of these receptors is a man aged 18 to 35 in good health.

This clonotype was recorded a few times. Written as DNA, the CDR3 is TGCAGCGTTGAAGGGGTGGTTCGAAACGATGAGCAGTTCTTC. This encodes CSVEGVVRNDEQFF. This sequence joins TRBV29-1 and TRBJ2-1; no reliable D call. The CDR3 runs to 14 residues. Trimming left V 1 base short and J 8 bases short, with 15 bases between. CDR1 is SQVTM, CDR2 ANQGSEA, per germline.

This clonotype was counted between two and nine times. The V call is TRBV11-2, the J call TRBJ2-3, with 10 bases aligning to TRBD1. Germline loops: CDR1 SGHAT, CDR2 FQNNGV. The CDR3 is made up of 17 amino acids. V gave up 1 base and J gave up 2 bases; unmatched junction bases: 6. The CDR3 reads CASSLVGTGAYTDTQYF. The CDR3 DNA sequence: TGTGCCAGCAGCTTAGTCGGGACAGGGGCCTACACAGATACGCAGTATTTT.

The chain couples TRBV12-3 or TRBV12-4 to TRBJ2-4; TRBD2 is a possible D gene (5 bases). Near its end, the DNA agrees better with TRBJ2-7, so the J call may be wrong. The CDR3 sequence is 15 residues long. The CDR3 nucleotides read TGTGCCAGCAGCAGAAAAGCCTGGGAGAGGGACGAGCAGTACTTC. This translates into CASSRKAWERDEQYF.